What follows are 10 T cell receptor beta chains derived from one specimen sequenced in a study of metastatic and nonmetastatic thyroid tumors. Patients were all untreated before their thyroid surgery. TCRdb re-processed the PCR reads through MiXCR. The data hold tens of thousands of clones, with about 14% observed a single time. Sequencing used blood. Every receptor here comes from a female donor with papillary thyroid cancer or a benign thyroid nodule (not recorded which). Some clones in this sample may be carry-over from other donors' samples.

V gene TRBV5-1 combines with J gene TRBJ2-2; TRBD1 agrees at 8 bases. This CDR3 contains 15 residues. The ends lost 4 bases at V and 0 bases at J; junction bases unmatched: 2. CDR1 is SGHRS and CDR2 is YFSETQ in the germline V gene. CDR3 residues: CASSPTGANTGELFF. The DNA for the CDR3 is TGCGCCAGCAGCCCGACAGGGGCGAACACCGGGGAGCTGTTTTTT.

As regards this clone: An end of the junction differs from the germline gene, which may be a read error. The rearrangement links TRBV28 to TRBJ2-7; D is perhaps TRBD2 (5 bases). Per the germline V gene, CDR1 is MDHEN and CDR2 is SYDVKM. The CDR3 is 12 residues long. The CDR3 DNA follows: TGTGCCAGCTCCGGGGTCTCCTTCGAGCTGTACTTC. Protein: CASSGVSFELYF.

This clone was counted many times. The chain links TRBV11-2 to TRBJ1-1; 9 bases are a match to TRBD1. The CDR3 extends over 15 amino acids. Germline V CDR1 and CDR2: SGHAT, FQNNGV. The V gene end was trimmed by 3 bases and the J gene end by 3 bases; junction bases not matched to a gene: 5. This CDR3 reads CASSFPGQGYTEAFF. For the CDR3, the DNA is TGTGCCAGCAGCTTCCCGGGACAGGGTTACACTGAAGCTTTCTTT. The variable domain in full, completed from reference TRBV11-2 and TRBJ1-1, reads EAGVAQSPRYKIIEKRQSVAFWCNPISGHATLYWYQQILGQGPKLLIQFQNNGVVDDSQLPKDRFSAERLKGVDSTLKIQPAKLEDSAVYLCASSFPGQGYTEAFFGQGTRLTVV.

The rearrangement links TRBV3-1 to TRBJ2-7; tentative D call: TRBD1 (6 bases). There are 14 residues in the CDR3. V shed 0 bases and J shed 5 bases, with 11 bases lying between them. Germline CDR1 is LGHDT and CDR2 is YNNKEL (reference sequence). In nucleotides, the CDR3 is TGTGCCAGCAGCCAAGAAAGCCAGGGGAACGAGCAGTACTTC. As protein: CASSQESQGNEQYF.

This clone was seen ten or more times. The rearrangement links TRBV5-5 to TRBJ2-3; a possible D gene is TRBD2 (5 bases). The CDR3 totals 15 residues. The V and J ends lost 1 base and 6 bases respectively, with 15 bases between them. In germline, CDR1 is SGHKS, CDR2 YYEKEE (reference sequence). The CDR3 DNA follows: TGTGCCAGCAGCTTGAGTGCTGAGGGCGTGGATACGCAGTATTTT. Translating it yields CASSLSAEGVDTQYF.

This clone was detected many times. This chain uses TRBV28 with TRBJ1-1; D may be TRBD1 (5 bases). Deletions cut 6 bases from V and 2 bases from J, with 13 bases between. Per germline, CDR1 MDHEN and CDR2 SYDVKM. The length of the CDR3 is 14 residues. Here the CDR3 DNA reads TGTGCCAGCAGCCTTAGACAGACTAACACTGAAGCTTTCTTT. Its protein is CASSLRQTNTEAFF.

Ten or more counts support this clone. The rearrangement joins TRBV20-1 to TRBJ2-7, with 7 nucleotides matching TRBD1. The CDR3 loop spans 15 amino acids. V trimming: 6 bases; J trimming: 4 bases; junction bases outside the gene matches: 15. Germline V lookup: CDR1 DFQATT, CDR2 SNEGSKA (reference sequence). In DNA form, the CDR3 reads TGCAGTGCAACCTATCTTGGGACAGTAAATTACGAGCAGTACTTC. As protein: CSATYLGTVNYEQYF.

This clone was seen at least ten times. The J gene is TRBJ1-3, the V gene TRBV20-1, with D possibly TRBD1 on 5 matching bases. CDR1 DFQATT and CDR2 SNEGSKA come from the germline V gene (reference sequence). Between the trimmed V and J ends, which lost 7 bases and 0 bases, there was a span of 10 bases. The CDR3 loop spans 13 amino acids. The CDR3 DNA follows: TGCAGTGGGGGACCCCGCTCTGGAAACACCATATATTTT. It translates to CSGGPRSGNTIYF.

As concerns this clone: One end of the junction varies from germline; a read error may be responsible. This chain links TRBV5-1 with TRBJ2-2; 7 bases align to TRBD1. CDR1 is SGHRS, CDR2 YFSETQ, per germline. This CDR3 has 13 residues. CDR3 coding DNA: TGCGCCAGCAGAAGTGGGACAGACGGGGAGCCGTTTTTT. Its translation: CASRSGTDGEPFF. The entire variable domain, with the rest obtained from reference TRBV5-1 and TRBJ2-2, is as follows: KAGVTQTPRYLIKTRGQQVTLSCSPISGHRSVSWYQQTPGQGLQFLFEYFSETQRNKGNFPGRFSGRQFSNSRSEMNVSTLELGDSALYLCASRSGTDGEPFFGEGSRLTVL.

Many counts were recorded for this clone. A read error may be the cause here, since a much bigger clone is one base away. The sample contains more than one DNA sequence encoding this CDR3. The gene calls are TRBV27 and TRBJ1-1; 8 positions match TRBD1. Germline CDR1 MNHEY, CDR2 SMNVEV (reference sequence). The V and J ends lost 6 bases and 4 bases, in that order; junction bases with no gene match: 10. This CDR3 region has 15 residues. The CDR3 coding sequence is TGTGCCAGCAGCTACAACAGGGGGGGGGGCACTGAAGCTTTCTTT. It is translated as CASSYNRGGGTEAFF.